This TCR beta chain is drawn from a study of CD8 T cells in Susac syndrome. Random hexamers primed reverse transcription of about 0.45 to 1 ug RNA. MiXCR was run by TCRdb on the immunoSEQ multiplex PCR reads, yielding one entry per CDR3 protein. Of tens of thousands of distinct CDR3 sequences in the sample, about 94% are singletons; the top ten hold 0.55% to 0.7%. The CDR3 has 16 amino acids. V lost 0 bases, J lost 8 bases, and 12 bases stayed unmatched. Germline CDR1 and CDR2: DFQATT and SNEGSKA (reference sequence). Specimen: CD8+ T cells from PBMCs. The receptor comes from a human donor with multiple sclerosis. The chain joins TRBV20-1 to TRBJ2-1; 8 bases agree with TRBD2. CDR3 residues: CSARDLRGEGLDEQFF. As DNA, the CDR3 is TGCAGTGCTAGAGATCTGCGGGGGGAGGGCCTGGATGAGCAGTTCTTC.